The 15 T cell receptor beta chains in this list originate from one sample, sequenced in a study of radiotherapy plus CTLA-4 blockade in lung cancer (dated by TCRdb to the late 2010s). Library preparation was by the immunoSEQ multiplex PCR assay. TCRdb provides this immuneACCESS table in a form limited to in-frame rearrangements. Some clones are lacking; in checked studies, under half of them reflect an unresolved V gene, and why the rest are absent is not known. Counted in this sample were about 43,000 clones; 60% to 70% of them appeared once. Jointly, the top ten make up approximately 23% of the sample. The source was peripheral blood, collected from a patient treated with radiotherapy plus ipilimumab. All receptors derive from a human donor with non-small cell lung cancer who had a partial response to radiotherapy plus ipilimumab.

The chain has TRBV13 and TRBJ2-7; 12 positions match TRBD2. The CDR3 is made up of 14 amino acids. CDR1 is PRHDT, CDR2 FYEKMQ, per germline (reference sequence). The ends lost 3 bases at V and 5 bases at J; junction bases unmatched: 2. CDR3 protein: CASSFLAGGDEQYF. CDR3 coding DNA: TGTGCCAGCAGCTTTCTAGCGGGAGGGGACGAGCAGTACTTC. Complete variable domain (other parts from reference TRBV13 and TRBJ2-7): AAGVIQSPRHLIKEKRETATLKCYPIPRHDTVYWYQQGPGQDPQFLISFYEKMQSDKGSIPDRFSAQQFSDYHSELNMSSLELGDSALYFCASSFLAGGDEQYFGPGTRLTVT.

V and J are TRBV2 and TRBJ1-2; D is uncertain. The V end lost 3 bases, the J end lost 4 bases, and 9 bases lay between the germline ends. The CDR3 contains 13 residues. Germline values: CDR1 SNHLY, CDR2 FYNNEI. The CDR3 loop reads CASSDVSGYGYTF. The CDR3 DNA follows: TGTGCCAGCAGTGATGTGTCAGGCTATGGCTACACCTTC.

This clone has only one observation. The J gene is TRBJ2-7, the V gene TRBV9; perhaps TRBD2 as D (6 bases). The germline V gene has CDR1 SGDLS and CDR2 YYNGEE. This CDR3 contains 16 residues. The V and J ends lost 3 bases and 1 base respectively, with 17 bases between them. This CDR3 reads CASSDSAGLESYEQYF. Written as DNA, the CDR3 is TGTGCCAGCAGCGACAGTGCGGGACTCGAATCCTACGAGCAGTACTTC.

The V call is TRBV7-9, the J call TRBJ1-2; D gene uncertain. The V gene's germline CDR1 is SEHNR and CDR2 FQNEAQ (reference sequence). The CDR3 spans 13 residues. The ends were cut back, 8 bases at V and 6 bases at J, with 16 bases in the middle. In DNA form, the CDR3 reads TGTGCCAGCCGGGATGGCGGGAACAATGGCTACACCTTC. Translating it yields CASRDGGNNGYTF. Using reference TRBV7-9 and TRBJ1-2 for the parts outside the CDR3, the full variable domain is DTGVSQNPRHKITKRGQNVTFRCDPISEHNRLYWYRQTLGQGPEFLTYFQNEAQLEKSRLLSDRFSAERPKGSFSTLEIQRTEQGDSAMYLCASRDGGNNGYTFGSGTRLTVV.

The genes are TRBV21-1 and TRBJ2-2; the table's D gene call, TRBD2, was not cross checked with the DNA. TRBV21-1 is deemed a pseudogene. This CDR3 spans 12 amino acids. This CDR3 is CASSKISRELFF. The CDR3 DNA sequence: TGTGCCAGCAGCAAAATAAGCAGGGAGCTGTTTTTT.

The genes are TRBV18 and TRBJ2-1, with no clear D. The V end lost 4 bases, the J end lost 6 bases, and 13 bases lay between the germline ends. CDR1 is KGHSH, CDR2 LQKENI, per germline. There are 14 residues in the CDR3. In nucleotides, the CDR3 is TGTGCCAGCTCACGACTGCCCGACGGCAATGAGCAGTTCTTC. It yields the protein CASSRLPDGNEQFF. Full variable domain (rest looked up from reference TRBV18 and TRBJ2-1): NAGVMQNPRHLVRRRGQEARLRCSPMKGHSHVYWYRQLPEEGLKFMVYLQKENIIDESGMPKERFSAEFPKEGPSILRIQQVVRGDSAAYFCASSRLPDGNEQFFGPGTRLTVL.

This clone was observed a few times. This chain uses TRBV7-8 with TRBJ1-5, with TRBD1 identical over 9 bases. Germline V gives CDR1 SGHVS, CDR2 FQNEAQ. The CDR3 is 16 amino acids. The ends lost 5 bases at V and 5 bases at J; junction bases unmatched: 10. CDR3 amino acids: CASSAGQGRTDQPQHF. Written as DNA, the CDR3 is TGTGCCAGCAGCGCTGGACAGGGGAGGACCGATCAGCCCCAGCATTTT.

The chain is built from TRBV13 and TRBJ1-1; 8 bases map to TRBD1. CDR1 and CDR2 from the germline V gene are PRHDT and FYEKMQ (reference sequence). Trimming cost V 5 bases and J 4 bases; bases outside gene matches: 9. This CDR3 region has 15 residues. The CDR3 loop reads CASSLPDRESTEAFF. CDR3 sequence (DNA): TGTGCCAGCAGCCTCCCGGACAGGGAAAGCACTGAAGCTTTCTTT.

This chain connects TRBV7-8 to TRBJ2-5; D remains unclear. The CDR3 is made up of 12 amino acids. The V end was cut by 5 bases, the J end by 3 bases, with 7 bases between. Germline V gives CDR1 SGHVS, CDR2 FQNEAQ. CDR3 sequence reads: CASSPVEETQYF. The CDR3 DNA is TGTGCCAGCAGCCCGGTGGAAGAGACCCAGTACTTC.

The J gene is TRBJ1-2, the V gene TRBV18; 8 nucleotides line up with TRBD1. V dropped 6 bases and J dropped 8; count of bases not matched to a gene: 14. CDR1 and CDR2 (germline): KGHSH, LQKENI. The length of the CDR3 is 15 residues. The CDR3 loop is CASSQESDRVKGYTF. The DNA of the CDR3 is TGTGCCAGCTCCCAAGAGTCGGACAGGGTCAAAGGCTACACCTTC.

CDR3 residues: CASSPGTSETDTQYF. The CDR3 DNA follows: TGTGCCAGCAGCCCGGGGACTAGCGAGACAGATACGCAGTATTTT. The rearrangement uses TRBV7-9 and TRBJ2-3; 10 bases match TRBD2. Trimming cost V 5 bases and J 3 bases; bases outside gene matches: 5. Germline V gives CDR1 SEHNR, CDR2 FQNEAQ (reference sequence). CDR3 length equals 15 residues.

This clone showed up just once. The V gene is TRBV10-3, the J gene TRBJ2-1, with TRBD1 identical over 8 bases. This CDR3 is built from 14 residues. CDR1 ENHRY and CDR2 SYGVKD come from the germline V gene. V was pared by 0 bases and J by 8 bases, with 3 bases of the junction left unmatched. The CDR3 reads CAISESDRVYEQFF. In nucleotides, the CDR3 is TGTGCCATCAGTGAGTCGGACAGGGTTTATGAGCAGTTCTTC.

This clone was picked up one time. The chain employs TRBV11-2 and TRBJ1-2, with TRBD1 matching over 9 bases. Germline values: CDR1 SGHAT, CDR2 FQNNGV. The CDR3 runs 15 residues. Losses at the gene ends were 1 base for V and 5 bases for J; bases not matched to a gene: 5. CDR3 coding DNA: TGTGCCAGCAGCTTAGGGACAGGGGCCGGGTATGGCTACACCTTC. It translates to CASSLGTGAGYGYTF. The full variable domain, its missing parts supplied by reference TRBV11-2 and TRBJ1-2, is EAGVAQSPRYKIIEKRQSVAFWCNPISGHATLYWYQQILGQGPKLLIQFQNNGVVDDSQLPKDRFSAERLKGVDSTLKIQPAKLEDSAVYLCASSLGTGAGYGYTFGSGTRLTVV.

In its sample, this clone was seen once. The chain joins TRBV2 to TRBJ2-5; tentatively, D is TRBD2 (6 bases). The end of the DNA is better explained by TRBJ2-7, so the J call may be wrong. The CDR3 has 17 amino acids. Germline V gives CDR1 SNHLY, CDR2 FYNNEI. For the CDR3, the DNA is TGTGCCAGCAGATTCCGGGGTCTAGCGTTTAGCTCCTACGAGCAGTACTTC. This encodes CASRFRGLAFSSYEQYF.

Only one count was recorded for this clone. The chain is built from TRBV7-2 and TRBJ1-2, with TRBD1 identical over 7 bases. In germline, CDR1 is SGHTA, CDR2 FQGNSA. Trimming at V came to 2 bases and at J to 7 bases, leaving 4 bases not matched to a gene. This CDR3 comprises 13 residues. As DNA, the CDR3 is TGTGCCAGCAGCTTAATAGGGGGCTCTGGCTACACCTTC. Its protein is CASSLIGGSGYTF. Complete variable domain (other parts from reference TRBV7-2 and TRBJ1-2): GAGVSQSPSNKVTEKGKDVELRCDPISGHTALYWYRQSLGQGLEFLIYFQGNSAPDKSGLPSDRFSAERTGGSVSTLTIQRTQQEDSAVYLCASSLIGGSGYTFGSGTRLTVV.